This entry is about one TCR beta chain. Antigen specificity is unknown. The CDR3 extends over 13 amino acids. The ends were cut back, 3 bases at V and 7 bases at J, with 16 bases in the middle. Germline lookup yields CDR1 GTSNPN and CDR2 SVGIG (reference sequence). The PCR employed 60 Vbeta primers together with 13 Jbeta primers. Using immunoSEQ multiplex PCR, the repertoire was profiled, and TCRdb retains in-frame clones only, with some absent. The sample gives some 140,000 clones, about four fifths of which show up once; about 2.7% is in the top ten. The data were taken from a study of cytomegalovirus exposure and HLA in healthy donors. Overall study context: In an earlier analysis, 90 million to 130 million unique TCR beta sequences were found from some 200 million T cells. Tens of millions of unique TCRs, all from HLA-typed donors, were included in an early release of the data.

Points from the study as a whole: DRB1 had the most TCR associations and HLA-C the fewest, a later analysis found, with rates varying by HLA locus.

Sequences were obtained from PBMCs. The rearrangement links TRBV30 to TRBJ2-7; a possible D gene is TRBD1 (6 bases). This clonotype originated in a man between 18 and 29 years old in good health and CMV-seronegative. The DNA for the CDR3 is TGTGCCTGGAGATTTGGGGGCTATAGGGAGCAGTACTTC. Translated: CAWRFGGYREQYF.